Shown below are 3 T cell receptor beta chains from a single sample sequenced in a study of T cells in Graves' hyperthyroidism and ophthalmopathy. Amplification of TCR beta CDR3 regions was performed using RNA transcripts as template. The HTBI set primed first-round TCR CDR3 RT-PCR. One entry per CDR3 protein results from TCRdb running MiXCR on the multiplex PCR reads. Altogether 550,000 to 850,000 distinct CDR3 sequences are present, approximately 18% being singletons, with the ten largest covering 16%. Sequences were obtained from blood. These receptor sequences come from a woman aged 45-59 years with Graves' hyperthyroidism that later progressed to Graves' ophthalmopathy.

This clonotype has a handful of counts. The J gene is TRBJ1-4, the V gene TRBV30, with 9 bases fitting TRBD1. With V trimmed by 0 bases and J by 6 bases, 5 bases remained unmatched. This CDR3 has 15 amino acids. Germline V gene lookup returns CDR1 GTSNPN and CDR2 SVGIG (reference sequence). In DNA, the CDR3 is TGTGCCTGGAGTGTAGGCGGGACAGGGTATGAAAAACTGTTTTTT. Its protein product is CAWSVGGTGYEKLFF.

This clonotype was observed many times. This rearrangement joins TRBV27 to TRBJ2-1, with 8 nucleotides matching TRBD2. This CDR3 has 15 amino acids. J was trimmed by 8 bases and V by 6 bases; bases with no gene match: 12. Germline CDR1 and CDR2: MNHEY and SMNVEV (reference sequence). The DNA for the CDR3 is TGTGCCAGCAGCGAAGCGGGGGCCCCGTGGTATGAGCAGTTCTTC. It encodes CASSEAGAPWYEQFF.

This clonotype was counted a single time. Germline is not matched at one junction end, which may reflect a read error. For the CDR3, the DNA is TGTGCCAACAGCTTAGGCGGCGATCAGCCCCAGCATTTT. Protein sequence: CANSLGGDQPQHF. V is TRBV7-8 and J is TRBJ1-5; D is uncertain. Germline values: CDR1 SGHVS, CDR2 FQNEAQ. This CDR3 has 13 residues.